This T cell receptor beta chain derives from a study of CD8 T cells in Susac syndrome. The multiple sclerosis controls were treatment-naive patients with relapsing-remitting disease that was stable or active. The TEMRA cells underwent FACS enrichment, while the CD8+ and CD4+ T cells underwent negative isolation. Random hexamers were used to reverse transcribe the RNA input (about 0.45 to 1 ug). Each CDR3 protein is one row after TCRdb ran MiXCR on the immunoSEQ multiplex PCR reads. The sample includes about 290,000 distinct CDR3 sequences, 85% of them seen just once. V dropped 0 bases and J dropped 7 bases, with 8 bases sitting between them. The CDR3 runs to 13 residues. Germline CDR1 SGHDT, CDR2 YYEEEE.

This clonotype was sampled from a human donor with multiple sclerosis. The sample taken for sequencing was CD8+ T cells from PBMCs. V and J are TRBV5-6 and TRBJ2-1; D not resolved. The CDR3 DNA is TGTGCCAGCAGCTTGGCCAGCCCGAATGAGCAGTTCTTC. It codes for CASSLASPNEQFF.